This TCR beta chain was captured in a study of blood T cell repertoires in COVID-19. Study as a whole: Samples of COVID-19 (acute and convalescent) were obtained from the United States, Italy and Spain. In each case, the material was cDNA or gDNA derived from T cells, B-cell-depleted T cells, or PBMCs.

Original processing methods: Amplified reference gene primers provided the basis for estimating nucleated cell counts. Only in-frame clones appear in the TCRdb table, and some are missing; sequencing was by immunoSEQ multiplex PCR. V, J and clone size reflect that table, while D and trimming were determined from the DNA. The table lists hundreds of thousands of clones, 80% to 90% of them singletons. The CDR3 has 17 amino acids. CDR1 and CDR2 (germline): MGHRA, YSYEKL. Trimming took off 1 base at V and 0 bases at J, with 15 bases between the two ends. This chain uses TRBV4-1 with TRBJ1-1; TRBD1 is a possible D gene (5 bases). The receptor's source is a woman aged 70 to 79 with acute or convalescent COVID-19. The sample comprised peripheral blood. CDR3 loop: CASSQGRTGSMNTEAFF. CDR3 in DNA: TGCGCCAGCAGCCAAGGGCGAACAGGCTCCATGAACACTGAAGCTTTCTTT.